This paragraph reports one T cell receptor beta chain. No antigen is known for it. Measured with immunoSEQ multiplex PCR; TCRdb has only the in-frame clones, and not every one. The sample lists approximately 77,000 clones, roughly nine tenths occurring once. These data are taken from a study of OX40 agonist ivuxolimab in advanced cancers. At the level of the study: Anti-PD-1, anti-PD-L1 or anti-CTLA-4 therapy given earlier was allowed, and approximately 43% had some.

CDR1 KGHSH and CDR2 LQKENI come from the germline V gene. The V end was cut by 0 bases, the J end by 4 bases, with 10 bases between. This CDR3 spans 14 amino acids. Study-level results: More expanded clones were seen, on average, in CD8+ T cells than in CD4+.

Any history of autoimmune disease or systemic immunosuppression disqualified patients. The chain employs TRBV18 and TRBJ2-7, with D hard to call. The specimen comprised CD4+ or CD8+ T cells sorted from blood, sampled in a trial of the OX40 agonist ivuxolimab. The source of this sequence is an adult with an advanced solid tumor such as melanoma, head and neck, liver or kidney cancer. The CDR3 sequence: CASSPPSFGYEQYF. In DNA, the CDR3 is TGTGCCAGCTCACCACCCTCCTTCGGATACGAGCAGTACTTC.